This T cell receptor (beta chain) was identified in a study of T cell responses to AZD1222 COVID-19 vaccine (dated by TCRdb to the early 2020s). In the study overall: AZD1222 recipients with second doses at about 4 weeks or about 12 weeks were pooled, because spike-specific TCR depth and breadth did not differ between schedules. TCR sequencing covered fewer than 250 trial participants: 200 to 220 given two doses of AZD1222 and 26 given two doses of MenACWY control vaccine. Enrollment into the trials was organized by age into subgroups of 18-55, 56-69 and 70-plus years, and those subgroups contained roughly 140, 27 and 60 TCR-sequenced participants, respectively. The study at large found these results: Reportedly, almost half of the unique spike-specific TCRs recognized epitopes lying outside the regions that are mutated in the B.1.351 and B.1.1.7 variants. After two AZD1222 doses, both the breadth and the depth of spike-specific TCRs were significantly higher than at day 0 and than in MenACWY recipients. CD4 TCRs associated with the vaccine covered the entire spike protein, and the dominant responses were in regions 160-218 and 743-854. Conclusions about previously exposed vaccinees are limited, since just 5 to 7 AZD1222 recipients were seropositive for SARS-CoV-2 at baseline. Participants were mostly white British and included more females than males, and it was suggested by the authors that clonal diversity may have been underestimated. No day 14 peak-response samples were available, so repertoires were characterized only after the peak T cell response. In the small 56-69-year group, the increase in depth fell short of significance, most likely because of low power.

The CDR3 regions of human TCRbeta chains were subjected to immunosequencing. The authors processed their data as follows. TCRs in the repertoires were compared against a reference library of SARS-CoV-2-specific TCRs that had been generated with the MIRA antigen-specificity platform. Breadth was defined as the fraction of unique TCRs that were SARS-CoV-2-associated. Depth was defined as the fraction of total T cells that were SARS-CoV-2-associated. Using the MIRA data, every spike-specific TCR was mapped to the spike region that the TCR reacted to and assigned to either a CD4 or a CD8 class. Log10-transformed breadth and depth values were compared by one-way ANOVA with Sidak's multiple comparisons tests. Imported from immuneACCESS, the table was reduced by TCRdb to in-frame sequences with V and J called. These copies leave out some clones; in studies compared against another copy, an unresolved V gene accounts for under half, and the cause of the remainder is not known. V, J and clone size derive from that table, while D and trimming were established from the DNA sequence. The sample profile shows fewer than 140,000 clones; under 90% of them were found once. The ten largest clones capture about 4.8% of the sample.

The time point label for this specimen denotes: baseline before first vaccination. The vaccinee samples were drawn from two UK trials, COV001 and COV002, one of which was a single-blind randomized controlled phase 2/3 trial testing AZD1222 (ChAdOx1 nCoV-19) in healthy adults. For TCRbeta chain sequencing, PBMC samples from trial participants were taken at day 0 and at day 28 after the second dose. As encoded in the germline V gene, CDR1 is SGHTA while CDR2 is FQGTGA. The CDR3 covers 16 residues, taking in both the cysteine and the phenylalanine. Here the CDR3 DNA is all that survives: 48 bases in frame from base 1. The germline ends are 13 bases apart after V is trimmed by 6 bases and J by 1 base. This clone was counted between two and nine times. The antigen this receptor binds is unknown. It has no much larger one-base neighbor in the sample; base qualities were not kept.

Sequencing used peripheral blood, obtained on day 0 of AZD1222 vaccination. This chain joins TRBV7-3 to TRBJ2-6; the D assignment is uncertain and may be TRBD1 or TRBD2, with 5 bases supporting each. The source is an adult in good health. The DNA reads TGTGCCAGCAGAACGATGAGGGGTTCTGGGGCCAACGTCCTGACTTTC. Its translation is CASRTMRGSGANVLTF.